The 9 T cell receptor beta chains below were found in one sample sequenced in a study of blood T cells in healthy people across ages. Combining a sample-barcoded 5' primer with a J-beta primer mix, a second PCR ran for roughly 7 to 11 cycles. TCRdb passed the 5' RACE reads through MiXCR, listing each CDR3 protein once. There are roughly 1,500,000 distinct CDR3 sequences in the sample; 30% to 40% occur only once, and around 11% lies in the top ten. Source material: blood. Every receptor here comes from a woman aged 30 to 39 in good health.

This clonotype showed up many times. V usage is TRBV29-1 and J usage is TRBJ2-3; TRBD2 agrees at 7 bases. The V gene's germline CDR1 is SQVTM and CDR2 ANQGSEA. V was pared by 7 bases and J by 0 bases, with 13 bases of the junction left unmatched. The CDR3 loop spans 16 amino acids. The CDR3 nucleotides read TGCAGCGGTGGCGGGGGAGACAGCGCAAGCACAGATACGCAGTATTTT. Residues: CSGGGGDSASTDTQYF.

About this clonotype: One end of the junction does not line up with germline, which may come from a read error. The genes are TRBV29-1 and TRBJ2-5; no firm D call. This CDR3 contains 12 residues. The germline gives CDR1 SQVTM, CDR2 ANQGSEA. The chain's CDR3 is CSGIASRETQYF. The CDR3, as DNA: TGCAGCGGTATCGCCAGTCGAGAGACTCAGTACTTC.

This rearrangement joins TRBV7-9 to TRBJ2-7; D is undetermined. The germline V gene encodes CDR1 SEHNR and CDR2 FQNEAQ (reference sequence). The CDR3 loop spans 13 amino acids. Trimming took off 1 base at V and 6 bases at J, with 10 bases between the two ends. This chain's CDR3 is CASSLDPTTEQYF. The DNA for the CDR3 is TGTGCCAGCAGCTTAGACCCTACTACCGAGCAGTACTTC.

V and J are TRBV20-1 and TRBJ2-2; D is undetermined. Looked up from germline, CDR1 is DFQATT and CDR2 is SNEGSKA (reference sequence). Trimming cost V 5 bases and J 5 bases, with 21 bases left between them. The CDR3 has 16 amino acids. This CDR3 is CSAFVLIPKQTGELFF. For the CDR3, the DNA is TGCAGTGCTTTTGTTCTCATCCCAAAGCAGACCGGGGAGCTGTTTTTT.

The chain combines TRBV6-4 with TRBJ2-5; D is unresolved. The germline V gene has CDR1 MRHNA and CDR2 SNTAGT. This CDR3 contains 14 residues. The ends were cut back, 4 bases at V and 4 bases at J, with 13 bases in the middle. CDR3 bases: TGTGCCAGCAGTGGACACAGAGGCGGAGAGACCCAGTACTTC. Protein sequence: CASSGHRGGETQYF.

CDR3 sequence reads: CASSLDSGGSPFEQYF. In nucleotides, the CDR3 is TGTGCCAGCAGCTTAGATTCGGGCGGGAGTCCCTTCGAGCAGTACTTC. The chain couples TRBV11-2 to TRBJ2-7; 7 bases map to TRBD2. Germline lookup yields CDR1 SGHAT and CDR2 FQNNGV. This CDR3 is 16 amino acids long. Germline trimming cut 0 bases from V and 6 bases from J; bases unmatched to any gene: 11.

This chain links TRBV3-1 with TRBJ2-3; 7 bases agree with TRBD2. Germline lookup yields CDR1 LGHDT and CDR2 YNNKEL (reference sequence). The CDR3 sequence is 14 residues long. Unmatched junction bases numbered 6, after V lost 4 bases and J lost 5 bases. CDR3 residues: CASSPLLARDTQYF. The DNA for the CDR3 is TGTGCCAGCAGCCCTTTACTAGCGAGAGATACGCAGTATTTT.

V is TRBV9 and J is TRBJ2-2, with 8 bases aligning to TRBD2. This CDR3 has 18 amino acids. Trimming at V came to 1 base and at J to 0 bases, leaving 8 bases not matched to a gene. Germline CDR1 SGDLS, CDR2 YYNGEE. This CDR3 is CASSVTLGGATNTGELFF. The CDR3 coding sequence is TGTGCCAGCAGCGTAACCCTCGGGGGGGCGACGAACACCGGGGAGCTGTTTTTT.

There are many counts of this clonotype. V usage is TRBV20-1 and J usage is TRBJ1-2; 7 bases fit TRBD1. CDR1 DFQATT and CDR2 SNEGSKA come from the germline V gene (reference sequence). The CDR3 extends over 14 amino acids. V lost 3 bases and J lost 6; bases outside the gene matches: 10. CDR3 in DNA: TGCAGTGCTAGTCCCGGACAGGCGGCCAATGGCTACACCTTC. Translating it yields CSASPGQAANGYTF.